This TCR beta chain was profiled in a study of Graves' ophthalmopathy and Graves' hyperthyroidism (dated 2018 in TCRdb). Regarding the research as a whole: Peripheral blood was collected before any treatment was given, at the time of initial diagnosis. The study used TCR beta repertoire signatures to distinguish Graves' ophthalmopathy from Graves' hyperthyroidism and to predict progression to ophthalmopathy. In total, over 130 blood samples were TCR-sequenced: around 42 ophthalmopathy, some 80 hyperthyroidism and some 17 hyperthyroidism-to-ophthalmopathy patients. To explore V-J signatures that separate ophthalmopathy from hyperthyroidism, a discovery set of about 98 patients was enrolled, consisting of roughly 45 with ophthalmopathy and about 60 with stable hyperthyroidism. An independent validation cohort comprised 18 hyperthyroidism patients and 15 to 17 patients who later progressed from hyperthyroidism to ophthalmopathy. T-cell repertoires of thyroid tissue and blood were compared in over 5 hyperthyroidism patients. Following sample collection, hyperthyroidism patients were given methimazole at a starting dose of 30 mg daily, and ophthalmopathy patients were given high-dose intravenous methylprednisolone. For training and testing, the approximately 92 patients in the discovery cohort were randomly divided in a 7:3 ratio. Here is what the overall study found, with its caveats: In validation, the model predicted ophthalmopathy progression with about 64% sensitivity and 72.22% specificity; some 13 predicted patients were CT-confirmed with GO in a median of approximately six months. Sample size was not statistically predetermined, and group allocation was not concealed from the investigators. Most expanded thyroid clonotypes with a frequency above 0.001 also appeared in blood, which suggests that blood repertoires may reflect the immune response in the thyroid. The 13-signature model separated ophthalmopathy from stable hyperthyroidism with roughly 89% sensitivity and about 84% specificity in cross-validation, and 80%/75% in the test set.

For repertoire sequencing, TCR beta CDR3 regions were amplified from RNA transcripts. HTBI primers and the Qiagen OneStep RT-PCR kit were used in a first-round RT-PCR, which was followed by a second-round multiplex PCR, size selection and purification. Libraries were sequenced paired-end with 100 bp reads on an Illumina HiSeq2000. Per the authors' processing: SOAPnuke was used for read processing, and reads with adapters, uncalled bases, a mean Phred below 15, or no exact constant-primer or identifier match were discarded. COPE v1.2.5 was used to merge high-quality paired reads. Unique nucleotide sequences were defined as clonotypes and aligned to IMGT TRB V, D and J references using MiTCR v1.1. Analysis was restricted to V-J combinations with a frequency above 0.0001, which covered about 99% of repertoires. For each V-J combination, a TCR clonal expansion and chaos score was defined as F50 clonal expansion divided by the chaos observed in the TCRdist matrix. Features were reduced by Welch's t-statistics and random forest to around 14 V-J combinations, which fed a naive Bayes classifier. The Morisita-Horn index was used to measure how similar the thyroid and blood repertoires were. The public reads were run again by TCRdb, first through fastp at Q25 and then through MiXCR, and only productive beta chains were kept. Every entry covers one CDR3 protein and lists the most common genes and DNA from its rows. For this entry, the V and J calls and clone size follow TCRdb and not the study's own pipeline. A total of 150,000 to 200,000 distinct CDR3 sequences appear in this sample, 30% to 45% of them only once. The ten largest clones represent 7.5% to 10% of the sample.

CDR3 length: 15 amino acids, cysteine to phenylalanine. Solely the CDR3 DNA is kept, with 45 bases framed from the first base. Via the germline V gene, CDR1 is SGHNT and CDR2 YENEEA. Trimming accounts for 0 bases at V and 11 bases at J, while the number of junction bases matched to no gene is 10. Ophthalmopathy patients had moderately to severely active disease, Clinical Activity Score of at least 3, NOSPECS grade of at least 4, and disease duration under 3 months. Anyone with other autoimmune diseases, uncontrolled infections, pregnancy or lactation was excluded from the study. Clinical symptoms, serum thyroxine, TRAb, thyroid ultrasound and orbital computed tomography were used for diagnosis. PBMCs were isolated from roughly 10 ml of fresh peripheral blood by Ficoll-Paque density gradient centrifugation. Total RNA was extracted with Trizol reagent and quality-checked on an Agilent 2100 Bioanalyzer.

The sample holds many counts of this clonotype. No antigen is known for it. The sample holds no much larger clone one base away, and base qualities are not on file. Recombination joined TRBV11-3 with TRBJ1-2; 9 junctional bases match TRBD1. Specimen: peripheral blood. The source is a man aged 25-45 years with Graves' ophthalmopathy. Donor details come from another sample of the same person, matched by shared clones. In nucleotide form, the sequence is TGTGCCAGCAGCTTAGATCCGGGACAGGGACACCCTTACACCTTC. Translated, it reads CASSLDPGQGHPYTF.